The table lists the clone carrying this T cell receptor beta chain with many counts. Its target is unknown. The sample originates from a study of early T cells in non-severe SARS-CoV-2 infection. As for the study in general: The study sequenced bulk RNA from unsorted whole blood, with chains unpaired. Study results and limitations: VDJdb-based annotation leaned toward anti-spike CD8 responses and missed private and CD4 specificities.

Trimming took 5 bases from V and 5 from J; bases not matched to a gene: 13. The germline gives CDR1 SGHTA, CDR2 FQGTGA. The CDR3 spans 16 residues. Unique molecular identifiers tagged individual cDNA molecules. TCRdb re-analysed the 5' RACE reads in MiXCR, keeping a single row per CDR3 protein. This table holds 80,000 or so distinct CDR3 sequences, around 15% found once. The V and J genes are TRBV7-3 and TRBJ1-1, with 8 bases lining up with TRBD1. The clonotype was recovered from an adult who was a healthcare worker with PCR-confirmed SARS-CoV-2 infection or an uninfected control (not recorded which). The sequenced sample was whole blood. CDR3 sequence reads: CASSPRPGGAWTEAFF. DNA of the CDR3: TGTGCCAGCAGCCCAAGACCAGGGGGCGCCTGGACTGAAGCTTTCTTT.